This T cell receptor (beta chain) is drawn from a study of Graves' ophthalmopathy and Graves' hyperthyroidism (dated by TCRdb to 2016 to 2019). Study-level background: Peripheral blood was collected before any treatment was given, at the time of initial diagnosis. The study used signatures of the TCR beta repertoire to tell Graves' ophthalmopathy apart from Graves' hyperthyroidism and to predict which patients would progress to ophthalmopathy. In total, 120 to 150 blood samples were TCR-sequenced: 40 to 45 ophthalmopathy, under 85 hyperthyroidism and around 17 hyperthyroidism-to-ophthalmopathy patients. To explore V-J signatures that distinguish ophthalmopathy from hyperthyroidism, a discovery set of 90 to 100 patients was enrolled, made up of 40 to 45 with ophthalmopathy and fewer than 60 with stable hyperthyroidism. An independent validation cohort comprised 18 hyperthyroidism patients and roughly 15 patients who later progressed from hyperthyroidism to ophthalmopathy. T-cell repertoires of thyroid tissue and blood were compared in over five hyperthyroidism patients. Following sample collection, hyperthyroidism patients were given methimazole at a starting dose of 30 mg daily, and ophthalmopathy patients were given high-dose intravenous methylprednisolone.

Cut back by 5 bases and 3 bases, the V and J ends lie 11 bases apart. For CDR1 and CDR2, the germline V gene (reference sequence) lists LNHNV and YYDKDF. The CDR3 has 15 amino acids, counting the end cysteine and phenylalanine. Of all the DNA, just the CDR3 is kept, 45 bases in frame from base 1. For repertoire sequencing, the TCR beta CDR3 regions were amplified from RNA transcripts. The first round was an RT-PCR using HTBI primers with the Qiagen OneStep RT-PCR kit, and this first round was followed by a second-round multiplex PCR, then size selection and purification. Libraries were sequenced on an Illumina HiSeq2000 using paired-end 100 bp reads. As for how the authors treated the data: Reads were processed with SOAPnuke, discarding reads with adapters, uncalled bases, mean Phred below 15, or no exact constant-primer or identifier match. High-quality paired reads were merged with COPE v1.2.5. Each unique nucleotide sequence was defined as a clonotype, and clonotypes were aligned to IMGT TRB V, D and J references with MiTCR v1.1. Analysis was restricted to V-J combinations with a frequency above 0.0001, which covered roughly 99% of repertoires. For each V-J combination, a TCR clonal expansion and chaos score was defined as F50 clonal expansion divided by the chaos observed in the TCRdist matrix. Welch's t-statistics and random forest were used to reduce the features to approximately 13 V-J combinations, which were then used as input to a naive Bayes classifier. The Morisita-Horn index was used to measure how similar the thyroid and blood repertoires were. TCRdb reworked the public reads: Q25 trimming with fastp, MiXCR clone assembly, productive beta chains retained. Entries are consolidated by CDR3 protein sequence, retaining the most common genes and DNA. TCRdb, rather than the study authors, made the V and J calls. This sample has about 700,000 distinct CDR3 sequences in its table, and 40% of those were observed once. The ten largest clones add up to 44% of the sample.

This clonotype was counted many times. What this receptor recognizes is not known. No qualities accompany the bases; no much larger clone lies one base away. General study outcomes and caveats: In validation, the model predicted ophthalmopathy progression with over 60% sensitivity and approximately 72% specificity; 12 predicted patients were CT-confirmed with GO in a median of approximately six months. Sample size was not predetermined statistically, and investigators were not blinded to group allocation. The 13-signature model separated ophthalmopathy from stable hyperthyroidism with about 86% sensitivity and about 81% specificity in cross-validation, and 80%/75% in the test set. Most expanded thyroid clonotypes with a frequency above 0.001 also appeared in blood, which suggests that blood repertoires may reflect the immune response in the thyroid.

Ophthalmopathy patients had moderately to severely active disease, Clinical Activity Score of at least 3, NOSPECS grade of at least 4, and disease duration under 3 months. Patients were excluded if they had other autoimmune diseases, uncontrolled infections, pregnancy or lactation. Clinical symptoms, serum thyroxine, TRAb, thyroid ultrasound and orbital computed tomography formed the basis of the diagnosis. Ficoll-Paque density gradient centrifugation was used to isolate PBMCs from approximately 11 ml of fresh peripheral blood. Total RNA was extracted with Trizol reagent and quality-checked on an Agilent 2100 Bioanalyzer.

The receptor was derived from an adult man with Graves' ophthalmopathy. The rearranged segments are TRBV15 and TRBJ1-6; TRBD1 is a possible D gene, resting on 6 matching bases. Specimen: peripheral blood. The base sequence is TGTGCCACCAGCCCCCGGGACAACTATAATTCACCCCTCCACTTT. This gives the protein CATSPRDNYNSPLHF.